The 15 T cell receptor beta chains given below trace back to one sample, sequenced in a study of shared clonotypes between healthy human individuals. The repertoire was sequenced with immunoSEQ multiplex PCR; TCRdb's copy has only in-frame clones and lacks some. The data contain about 1 million clones, under 80% of them singletons. The sequenced sample consisted of memory CD4+ T cells sorted from blood. As for subset: CD45RA-negative fraction. The source of these receptors is a man younger than 35 in good health.

This clone appeared a few times. The V call is TRBV6-1, the J call TRBJ1-5; 7 nucleotides align to TRBD1. The ends lost 4 bases at V and 0 bases at J; junction bases unmatched: 9. Germline V gene data show CDR1 as MNHNS and CDR2 as SASEGT. The CDR3 runs 17 residues. Here the CDR3 reads CASSASFRGNSNQPQHF. The CDR3 DNA follows: TGTGCCAGCAGTGCCAGTTTCAGGGGGAATAGCAATCAGCCCCAGCATTTT.

The chain uses TRBV15 and TRBJ2-2; TRBD1 agrees at 8 bases. The germline V gene encodes CDR1 LNHNV and CDR2 YYDKDF (reference sequence). CDR3 length: 16 residues. V lost 0 bases, J lost 6 bases, and 6 bases stayed unmatched. This CDR3 reads CATSRDAGGRAGELFF. The DNA for the CDR3 is TGTGCCACCAGCAGAGATGCAGGGGGCAGAGCCGGGGAGCTGTTTTTT.

This chain uses TRBV5-4 with TRBJ2-3; 7 bases line up with TRBD2. Looked up from germline, CDR1 is SGHNT and CDR2 is YYREEE (reference sequence). Losses at the gene ends were 1 base for V and 4 bases for J; bases not matched to a gene: 3. CDR3 length: 14 residues. CDR3: CASSLREGADTQYF. As DNA, the CDR3 is TGTGCCAGCAGCTTGAGGGAGGGCGCAGATACGCAGTATTTT.

The V gene is TRBV5-6, the J gene TRBJ2-3, with D tentatively TRBD1 (5 bases). This CDR3 has 16 residues. The germline V gene has CDR1 SGHDT and CDR2 YYEEEE. V was clipped by 4 bases and J by 0 bases, with 15 bases between them. CDR3 bases: TGTGCCAGCAGCACCGTCGACAGACAAAGCACAGATACGCAGTATTTT. Translation: CASSTVDRQSTDTQYF.

The V and J genes are TRBV7-9 and TRBJ2-7; 7 nucleotides align to TRBD1. Germline V gives CDR1 SEHNR, CDR2 FQNEAQ (reference sequence). This CDR3 spans 14 amino acids. V lost 2 bases to trimming and J lost 3 bases; unmatched junction nucleotides: 4. CDR3 residues: CASSLSQGVYEQYF. In nucleotides, the CDR3 is TGTGCCAGCAGCTTAAGTCAGGGGGTCTACGAGCAGTACTTC.

A few counts support this clone. The rearrangement uses TRBV10-3 and TRBJ2-5, with TRBD1 matching over 7 bases. V gave up 6 bases and J gave up 4 bases; unmatched junction bases: 5. In germline, CDR1 is ENHRY, CDR2 SYGVKD. CDR3 length: 13 residues. The CDR3 DNA reads as TGTGCCATCAGCCGCCCAGGGGGAGAGACCCAGTACTTC. It is translated as CAISRPGGETQYF.

V usage is TRBV7-2 and J usage is TRBJ2-5; D unresolved. Germline V gives CDR1 SGHTA, CDR2 FQGNSA. Between the trimmed V and J ends, which lost 1 base and 4 bases, there was a span of 7 bases. The CDR3 runs to 13 residues. This CDR3 reads CASSLGTAETQYF. CDR3 bases: TGTGCCAGCAGCTTAGGGACGGCAGAGACCCAGTACTTC.

The chain is built from TRBV7-9 and TRBJ2-5; TRBD1 might be the D (5 bases). Per the germline V gene, CDR1 is SEHNR and CDR2 is FQNEAQ (reference sequence). V dropped 1 base and J dropped 5 bases, with 8 bases sitting between them. The CDR3 has 13 residues. CDR3 nucleotide sequence: TGTGCCAGCAGCTTAGGAGCAGGGGAGACCCAGTACTTC. Protein product: CASSLGAGETQYF.

This clone has just one count. The V call is TRBV19, the J call TRBJ2-7, with 10 nucleotides matching TRBD2. The V segment lost 10 bases and the J segment 3 bases; nucleotides outside the gene matches: 6. The CDR3 contains 13 residues. Germline CDR1 and CDR2: LNHDA and SQIVND (reference sequence). The CDR3 region is CATEERGGYEQYF. The CDR3 nucleotides read TGTGCCACCGAGGAGCGGGGGGGCTACGAGCAGTACTTC.

This clone was seen more than once but under ten times. The chain has TRBV6-5 and TRBJ1-1, with D maybe TRBD1 (6 bases). Trimming removed 2 bases at V and 4 bases at J, with 14 bases between. Germline V gives CDR1 MNHEY, CDR2 SVGAGI. This CDR3 contains 15 residues. The CDR3 region is CASSYGGASGTEAFF. The CDR3 nucleotides are TGTGCCAGCAGTTACGGGGGGGCTAGCGGCACTGAAGCTTTCTTT.

This chain links TRBV19 with TRBJ2-7; 8 bases align to TRBD1. J was trimmed by 4 bases and V by 4 bases; bases with no gene match: 3. This CDR3 spans 13 amino acids. Germline CDR1 LNHDA, CDR2 SQIVND (reference sequence). The CDR3 DNA follows: TGTGCCAGTAGTAGGACAGGGTTGTACGAGCAGTACTTC. This translates into CASSRTGLYEQYF.

The chain combines TRBV5-5 with TRBJ1-4; 8 bases line up with TRBD1. Germline loops: CDR1 SGHKS, CDR2 YYEKEE (reference sequence). The trim removed 0 bases at V and 8 bases at J, leaving 6 bases unmatched. The CDR3 has 15 amino acids. CDR3 DNA sequence: TGTGCCAGCAGCTTGGCCCCGGACAGGGACGAAAAACTGTTTTTT. Translation gives CASSLAPDRDEKLFF.

A few counts support this clone. The chain has TRBV11-2 and TRBJ1-1; 7 positions match TRBD1. The CDR3 covers 13 residues. Germline trimming cut 8 bases from V and 4 bases from J; bases unmatched to any gene: 7. From germline, CDR1 is SGHAT and CDR2 FQNNGV. CDR3 amino acids: CASSGQLGTEAFF. The CDR3 DNA reads TGTGCCAGCTCGGGACAGTTGGGCACTGAAGCTTTCTTT. The complete variable domain, with remaining parts taken from reference TRBV11-2 and TRBJ1-1, reads EAGVAQSPRYKIIEKRQSVAFWCNPISGHATLYWYQQILGQGPKLLIQFQNNGVVDDSQLPKDRFSAERLKGVDSTLKIQPAKLEDSAVYLCASSGQLGTEAFFGQGTRLTVV.

V and J are TRBV18 and TRBJ2-2; 10 nucleotides line up with TRBD1. The germline V gene encodes CDR1 KGHSH and CDR2 LQKENI. V lost 4 bases and J lost 0; bases outside the gene matches: 8. This CDR3 region has 18 residues. The CDR3 DNA reads TGTGCCAGCTCACGGGGACAGGGGCGTCAGCCGAACACCGGGGAGCTGTTTTTT. Its translation: CASSRGQGRQPNTGELFF.

The chain uses TRBV6-5 and TRBJ1-5; 7 nucleotides agree with TRBD1. Germline CDR1 MNHEY, CDR2 SVGAGI. The CDR3 runs 14 residues. After removal of 6 bases from V and 4 bases from J, the junction contained 6 bases not matched to a gene. CDR3 protein: CASRPGTANQPQHF. For the CDR3, the DNA is TGTGCCAGCAGACCCGGGACAGCGAATCAGCCCCAGCATTTT.